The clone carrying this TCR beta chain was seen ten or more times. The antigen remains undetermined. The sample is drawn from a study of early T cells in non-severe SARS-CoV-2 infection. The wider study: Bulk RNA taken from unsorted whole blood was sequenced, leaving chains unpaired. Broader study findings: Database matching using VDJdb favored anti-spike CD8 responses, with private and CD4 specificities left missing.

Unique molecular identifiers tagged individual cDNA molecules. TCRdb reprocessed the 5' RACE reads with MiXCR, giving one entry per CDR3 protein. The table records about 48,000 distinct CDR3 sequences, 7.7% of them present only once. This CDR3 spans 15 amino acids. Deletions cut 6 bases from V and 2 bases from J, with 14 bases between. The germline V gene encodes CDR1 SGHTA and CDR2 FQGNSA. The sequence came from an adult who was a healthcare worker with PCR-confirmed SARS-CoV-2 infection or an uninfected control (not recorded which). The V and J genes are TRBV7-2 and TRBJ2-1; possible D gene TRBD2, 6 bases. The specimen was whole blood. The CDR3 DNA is TGTGCCAGCAGTATGGGACTCTCTACCTACAATGAGCAGTTCTTC. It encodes CASSMGLSTYNEQFF.